Sequencing of this T cell receptor beta chain was carried out in a study of blood T cell repertoires in COVID-19. Study at large: The United States, Italy and Spain were the sources of the acute and convalescent COVID-19 samples. The cDNA or gDNA used as material had been derived from T cells, B-cell-depleted T cells, or PBMCs.

Methods used by the authors: Amplification of reference gene primers provided the estimated nucleated cell counts. Libraries were prepared by immunoSEQ multiplex PCR; TCRdb keeps only in-frame clonotypes and omits some of them. V and J calls and clone size are those listed in that table; D and trimming were worked out from the DNA. The sample has more than 50,000 clones, about nine tenths seen once; the top ten hold around 14%. This clone was seen more than once but under ten times. This CDR3 comprises 15 residues. CDR1 is MNHNS and CDR2 is SASEGT in the germline V gene. The V gene lost 2 bases and the J gene lost 7 bases, with 15 bases spanning the gap.

This TCR was sampled from a human donor with active COVID-19. The donor label of this sample is uncertain. Sequencing was performed on peripheral blood. The V gene is TRBV6-1, the J gene TRBJ1-5, with D unclear. CDR3 sequence reads: CASSESRGGYQPQHF. CDR3 DNA: TGTGCCAGCAGTGAAAGTCGGGGAGGGTACCAGCCCCAGCATTTT.